The 26 T cell receptor beta chains below all came from one sample that was sequenced in a study of T cell changes during pregnancy in multiple sclerosis. Measured with immunoSEQ multiplex PCR; TCRdb has only the in-frame clones, and not every one. The sample includes over 80,000 clones, about nine tenths of them seen just once. The material sequenced was peripheral blood, taken in the second trimester of pregnancy. The receptor set was obtained from a female donor in good health, enrolled as a control in a pregnancy study.

The chain uses TRBV5-6 and TRBJ1-4; 8 bases align to TRBD1. The CDR3 has 16 residues. CDR1 and CDR2 from the germline V gene are SGHDT and YYEEEE. The J segment lost 8 bases and the V segment lost 3 bases, leaving 12 bases of the junction unmatched. CDR3 nucleotides: TGTGCCAGCAGCTCCACCAAACAGGGGGTAGGCGAAAAACTGTTTTTT. Translation: CASSSTKQGVGEKLFF.

This clone was detected only a few times. The rearrangement joins TRBV11-3 to TRBJ2-1, with 11 bases lining up with TRBD1. CDR1 and CDR2 (germline): SGHNT, YENEEA. The ends lost 3 bases at V and 6 bases at J; junction bases unmatched: 4. This CDR3 region has 15 residues. CDR3 amino acids: CASSLRGTGGNEQFF. CDR3 DNA: TGTGCCAGCAGCTTGAGGGGGACAGGGGGCAATGAGCAGTTCTTC.

The DNA of the CDR3 is TGCGCCAGCAGTTTTAGCGCTAGCACAGATACGCAGTATTTT. Protein sequence: CASSFSASTDTQYF. The chain is built from TRBV5-1 and TRBJ2-3; D may be TRBD2 (5 bases). With 5 bases removed from V and 0 bases from J, the gap between germline ends came to 10 bases. Germline V CDR1 and CDR2: SGHRS, YFSETQ. The CDR3 has 14 amino acids.

This chain links TRBV11-2 with TRBJ1-1; D is unclear. V was cut by 5 bases and J by 1 base, with 11 bases left in between. Per the germline V gene, CDR1 is SGHAT and CDR2 is FQNNGV. This CDR3 has 14 residues. CDR3 nucleotide sequence: TGTGCCAGCAGCCTCAACTCGAGGAACACTGAAGCTTTCTTT. Translating it yields CASSLNSRNTEAFF.

The chain links TRBV18 to TRBJ2-1; 12 positions match TRBD2. CDR1 is KGHSH and CDR2 is LQKENI in the germline V gene. CDR3 length equals 20 residues. V was pared by 3 bases and J by 5 bases, with 17 bases of the junction left unmatched. The CDR3 DNA is TGTGCCAGCTCACCCCTACCTCTAGCGGGAGGGCCAAATCGTAACAATGAGCAGTTCTTC. It is translated as CASSPLPLAGGPNRNNEQFF.

V is TRBV5-4 and J is TRBJ2-5; no clear D gene. With 2 bases removed from V and 2 bases from J, the gap between germline ends came to 13 bases. CDR3 length equals 15 residues. From germline, CDR1 is SGHNT and CDR2 YYREEE (reference sequence). The CDR3 here is CASSLASVVQETQYF. The CDR3 bases are TGTGCCAGCAGCTTAGCGTCAGTAGTTCAAGAGACCCAGTACTTC.

The chain has TRBV4-1 and TRBJ2-2, with TRBD2 matching over 9 bases. CDR3 length equals 16 residues. Trimming at V came to 1 base and at J to 3 bases, leaving 3 bases not matched to a gene. Per the germline V gene, CDR1 is MGHRA and CDR2 is YSYEKL. The CDR3 DNA is TGCGCCAGCAGCCAAGCGACTAGCGGCCACACCGGGGAGCTGTTTTTT. This encodes CASSQATSGHTGELFF.

The chain joins TRBV5-1 to TRBJ1-2, with TRBD1 identical over 8 bases. CDR3 length: 13 amino acids. V lost 3 bases and J lost 6; bases outside the gene matches: 4. The germline V gene encodes CDR1 SGHRS and CDR2 YFSETQ. The CDR3 bases are TGCGCCAGCAGCTCAGGGGGCTACGATGGCTACACCTTC. Protein product: CASSSGGYDGYTF.

This rearrangement joins TRBV15 to TRBJ2-7; 12 positions agree with TRBD1. With V trimmed by 0 bases and J by 0 bases, 9 bases remained unmatched. Germline-derived CDR1 and CDR2 are LNHNV and YYDKDF (reference sequence). This CDR3 is 19 amino acids long. CDR3 amino acids: CATSRDRLGQGASSYEQYF. In nucleotides, the CDR3 is TGTGCCACCAGCAGAGATCGGTTGGGACAGGGGGCGAGCTCCTACGAGCAGTACTTC.

The gene calls are TRBV11-3 and TRBJ2-1; 9 nucleotides match TRBD1. The CDR3 is made up of 14 amino acids. CDR1 is SGHNT and CDR2 is YENEEA in the germline V gene. V trimming: 3 bases; J trimming: 6 bases; junction bases outside the gene matches: 3. CDR3 region: CASSLRQGVNEQFF. The DNA for the CDR3 is TGTGCCAGCAGCTTGAGACAGGGGGTCAATGAGCAGTTCTTC.

The chain has TRBV4-3 and TRBJ1-2; D gene unclear. CDR1 and CDR2 from the germline V gene are LGHNA and YSLEER. Trimming cost V 0 bases and J 3 bases, with 8 bases left between them. The CDR3 spans 14 residues. CDR3 amino acids: CASSQDGGDYGYTF. In DNA, the CDR3 is TGCGCCAGCAGCCAAGATGGTGGAGACTATGGCTACACCTTC.

The chain recombines TRBV27 with TRBJ2-5, with TRBD2 as a possible D gene (5 bases). This CDR3 is built from 14 residues. Trimming removed 6 bases from V and 3 bases from J, with 14 bases in between. Germline V gives CDR1 MNHEY, CDR2 SMNVEV (reference sequence). The CDR3 is CASRPDGNKETQYF. Written as DNA, the CDR3 is TGTGCCAGCAGACCCGACGGGAACAAAGAGACCCAGTACTTC.

The V gene is TRBV18, the J gene TRBJ1-2; 9 positions match TRBD1. The junction had 9 bases not matched to a gene; V was cut back by 5 bases and J by 5 bases. The CDR3 totals 15 residues. Per germline, CDR1 KGHSH and CDR2 LQKENI. The CDR3 region is CASSSGTGNMYGYTF. In nucleotides, the CDR3 is TGTGCCAGCTCAAGTGGGACAGGGAATATGTATGGCTACACCTTC. Combining the CDR3 with reference TRBV18 and TRBJ1-2 gives the whole variable domain NAGVMQNPRHLVRRRGQEARLRCSPMKGHSHVYWYRQLPEEGLKFMVYLQKENIIDESGMPKERFSAEFPKEGPSILRIQQVVRGDSAAYFCASSSGTGNMYGYTFGSGTRLTVV.

This clone was observed a single time. This chain uses TRBV19 with TRBJ1-1, with TRBD1 identical over 9 bases. Germline CDR1 reads LNHDA; CDR2 reads SQIVND (reference sequence). This CDR3 has 14 amino acids. J gave up 11 bases and V 10 bases, and 17 bases lay outside the gene matches. The chain's CDR3 is CATHRDRVSMVAFF. The CDR3, as DNA: TGTGCCACCCACCGGGACAGGGTTTCGATGGTGGCTTTCTTT.

The chain joins TRBV19 to TRBJ2-2, with D possibly TRBD1 on 5 matching bases. Trimming shortened V by 6 bases and J by 0 bases, and 11 bases separated the two germline ends. CDR3 size: 15 residues. Germline assignment: CDR1 LNHDA and CDR2 SQIVND (reference sequence). CDR3 sequence reads: CASRKPTANTGELFF. The CDR3 DNA is TGTGCCAGTAGAAAACCGACAGCGAACACCGGGGAGCTGTTTTTT.

The chain joins TRBV19 to TRBJ1-1, with TRBD1 matching 7 bases. CDR1 is LNHDA, CDR2 SQIVND, per germline (reference sequence). This CDR3 comprises 12 residues. With 6 bases clipped from V and 5 bases from J, the junction kept 3 bases outside the gene matches. CDR3 DNA: TGTGCCAGTAGGACAGGGCATACTGAAGCTTTCTTT. Translated: CASRTGHTEAFF.

The V gene is TRBV19, the J gene TRBJ1-1, with D possibly TRBD1 on 6 matching bases. V dropped 9 bases and J dropped 2 bases, with 10 bases sitting between them. This CDR3 has 12 amino acids. Germline CDR1 is LNHDA and CDR2 is SQIVND (reference sequence). CDR3 region: CASNRENTEAFF. CDR3 DNA sequence: TGTGCCAGCAACAGGGAAAACACTGAAGCTTTCTTT.

The chain employs TRBV5-6 and TRBJ2-5, with 8 bases that match TRBD2. The CDR3 extends over 13 amino acids. Trimming took 2 bases from V and 5 from J; bases not matched to a gene: 2. Germline loops: CDR1 SGHDT, CDR2 YYEEEE. This CDR3 reads CASSFGRAETQYF. CDR3 DNA sequence: TGTGCCAGCAGCTTCGGGAGGGCGGAGACCCAGTACTTC.

The chain is built from TRBV5-8 and TRBJ1-1, with 9 bases fitting TRBD1. CDR1 is SGHTS, CDR2 YDEGEE, per germline. V shed 3 bases and J 2 bases; nucleotides not matched to a gene: 8. This CDR3 contains 16 residues. The CDR3 is CASSYGTGFGNTEAFF. The CDR3 DNA is TGTGCCAGCAGCTATGGGACAGGGTTTGGCAACACTGAAGCTTTCTTT.

The J gene is TRBJ2-2, the V gene TRBV6-4, with D perhaps TRBD2 (5 bases). Germline CDR1 is MRHNA and CDR2 is SNTAGT. CDR3 length: 13 amino acids. V lost 0 bases and J 8 bases, leaving 7 bases between the germline ends. The CDR3 sequence is CASSDSRGGELFF. CDR3 coding DNA: TGTGCCAGCAGTGACTCCCGGGGTGGGGAGCTGTTTTTT.

CDR3 sequence (DNA): TGTGCCAGCAGCTTCGGACTAGCGGTCACAGATACGCAGTATTTT. Encoded protein: CASSFGLAVTDTQYF. The V gene is TRBV7-8, the J gene TRBJ2-3, with 10 bases identical to TRBD2. This CDR3 region has 15 residues. Germline assignment: CDR1 SGHVS and CDR2 FQNEAQ. J lost 2 bases, V lost 3 bases, and 2 bases had no gene match. The whole variable domain, filled in from reference TRBV7-8 and TRBJ2-3, reads GAGVSQSPRYKVAKRGQDVALRCDPISGHVSLFWYQQALGQGPEFLTYFQNEAQLDKSGLPSDRFFAERPEGSVSTLKIQRTQQEDSAVYLCASSFGLAVTDTQYFGPGTRLTVL.

J is TRBJ2-5 and V is TRBV2; 11 bases are a match to TRBD2. The CDR3 runs to 16 residues. J gave up 0 bases and V 5 bases, and 5 bases lay outside the gene matches. The germline V gene encodes CDR1 SNHLY and CDR2 FYNNEI. For the CDR3, the DNA is TGTGCCAGCAGTAGACCGGGACTAGCGGACCAAGAGACCCAGTACTTC. Amino acids: CASSRPGLADQETQYF.

This sequence joins TRBV18 and TRBJ1-2, with TRBD1 matching 9 bases. V gave up 2 bases and J gave up 8 bases; unmatched junction bases: 9. The CDR3 is 15 residues long. Germline CDR1 reads KGHSH; CDR2 reads LQKENI. This chain's CDR3 is CASSPDRDRAKGYTF. CDR3 bases: TGTGCCAGCTCACCAGACCGGGACAGGGCGAAAGGCTACACCTTC.

This clone was picked up one time. V usage is TRBV29-1 and J usage is TRBJ1-2; D call uncertain. This CDR3 region has 11 residues. CDR1 and CDR2 from the germline V gene are SQVTM and ANQGSEA. Trimming took 5 bases from V and 3 from J, leaving 7 bases between them. The CDR3 protein is CSVPGYYGYTF. CDR3 DNA sequence: TGCAGCGTTCCGGGGTACTATGGCTACACCTTC.

The chain carries TRBV5-1 and TRBJ2-3, with TRBD2 matching over 15 bases. The CDR3 is 17 residues long. CDR1 is SGHRS, CDR2 YFSETQ, per germline. V dropped 3 bases and J dropped 3; count of bases not matched to a gene: 5. This CDR3 reads CASSYGTSGRKTDTQYF. CDR3 in DNA: TGCGCCAGCAGCTACGGGACTAGCGGGAGGAAGACAGATACGCAGTATTTT.

The chain is built from TRBV18 and TRBJ1-2; 8 bases are a match to TRBD1. CDR1 is KGHSH and CDR2 is LQKENI in the germline V gene. This CDR3 has 16 amino acids. V lost 3 bases, J lost 5 bases, and 11 bases stayed unmatched. CDR3: CASSPPDRDLIYGYTF. In DNA, the CDR3 is TGTGCCAGCTCACCTCCGGACAGGGACTTGATTTATGGCTACACCTTC. Full variable domain (missing parts from reference TRBV18 and TRBJ1-2): NAGVMQNPRHLVRRRGQEARLRCSPMKGHSHVYWYRQLPEEGLKFMVYLQKENIIDESGMPKERFSAEFPKEGPSILRIQQVVRGDSAAYFCASSPPDRDLIYGYTFGSGTRLTVV.